This T cell receptor (beta chain) was retrieved from a study of blood T cell repertoires in COVID-19. On the study more broadly: The United States, Italy and Spain provided the acute and convalescent COVID-19 samples.

The data were produced by immunoSEQ multiplex PCR, yet TCRdb's version contains in-frame clones alone and is incomplete. The sample lists about 230,000 clones; 83% were seen once. The germline CDR1 and CDR2 sequences are SGHVS and FNYEAQ. The CDR3 runs 15 residues. V gave up 6 bases and J gave up 10 bases; unmatched junction bases: 14. This receptor was taken from a woman aged 45-60 years with acute or convalescent COVID-19. The sequenced sample was peripheral blood. V usage is TRBV7-6 and J usage is TRBJ1-4; 7 bases line up with TRBD1. The CDR3 nucleotides are TGTGCCAGCAGTTCGGAAACAGGGGCTGGGGGAAAACTGTTTTTT. It translates to CASSSETGAGGKLFF.